The 5 T cell receptor beta chains presented below share a single source sample, sequenced in a study of blood T cell repertoires in COVID-19. Some clones are missing from TCRdb's copy, which holds only in-frame ones; the method was immunoSEQ multiplex PCR. The sample shows roughly 100,000 clones, roughly 80% of them seen only once. The source material was peripheral blood. The receptors here all came from a woman aged 80 or over with acute or convalescent COVID-19.

The rearrangement joins TRBV9 to TRBJ2-1; TRBD2 matches 11 bases. Germline loops: CDR1 SGDLS, CDR2 YYNGEE. After removal of 0 bases from V and 7 bases from J, the junction contained 3 bases not matched to a gene. The CDR3 has 15 amino acids. CDR3 sequence: CASSVELAGVNEQFF. CDR3 in DNA: TGTGCCAGCAGCGTAGAACTAGCGGGGGTAAATGAGCAGTTCTTC. The full variable domain, in which reference TRBV9 and TRBJ2-1 provide the parts outside the CDR3, is DSGVTQTPKHLITATGQRVTLRCSPRSGDLSVYWYQQSLDQGLQFLIQYYNGEERAKGNILERFSAQQFPDLHSELNLSSLELGDSALYFCASSVELAGVNEQFFGPGTRLTVL.

The rearrangement uses TRBV5-4 and TRBJ1-1; possibly TRBD1 for D (5 bases). Germline V lookup: CDR1 SGHNT, CDR2 YYREEE (reference sequence). The V and J ends lost 4 bases and 7 bases respectively, with 14 bases between them. There are 13 residues in the CDR3. The CDR3 DNA sequence: TGTGCCAGCAGCCCAGGACACCTGCTTGAAGCTTTCTTT. It yields the protein CASSPGHLLEAFF. Filled out from reference TRBV5-4 and TRBJ1-1, the complete variable domain reads ETGVTQSPTHLIKTRGQQVTLRCSSQSGHNTVSWYQQALGQGPQFIFQYYREEENGRGNFPPRFSGLQFPNYSSELNVNALELDDSALYLCASSPGHLLEAFFGQGTRLTVV.

The chain is built from TRBV19 and TRBJ2-7; D is perhaps TRBD1 (6 bases). V lost 11 bases to trimming and J lost 0 bases, with 17 bases between them. The length of the CDR3 is 14 residues. Germline CDR1 LNHDA, CDR2 SQIVND (reference sequence). The CDR3 sequence: CAGKTDRSSYEQYF. Here the CDR3 DNA reads TGTGCCGGAAAAACCGACAGGAGCTCCTACGAGCAGTACTTC.

The genes are TRBV19 and TRBJ1-2; the D gene is possibly TRBD1 (5 bases). Germline V gene sequence: CDR1 LNHDA, CDR2 SQIVND (reference sequence). Trimming removed 5 bases at V and 4 bases at J, with 11 bases between. The CDR3 has 13 amino acids. The CDR3 DNA follows: TGTGCCAGTAGTTCAGGGATAGCCTATGGCTACACCTTC. It specifies CASSSGIAYGYTF.

The CDR3 DNA sequence: TGCGCCAGCAGCCAAGAGGAACAGGGCCATCAGCCCCAGCATTTT. Amino acids: CASSQEEQGHQPQHF. The chain joins TRBV4-1 to TRBJ1-5; perhaps TRBD1 as D (6 bases). From germline, CDR1 is MGHRA and CDR2 YSYEKL. CDR3 length: 15 residues. V was trimmed by 0 bases and J by 5 bases, leaving 11 bases between them.